The 16 T cell receptor beta chains given below trace back to one sample, sequenced in a study of T cells in Graves' hyperthyroidism and ophthalmopathy. The source material, RNA transcripts, was used to amplify TCR beta CDR3 regions. Initially, a first-round RT-PCR of the TCR CDR3 employed the HTBI primer set. TCRdb re-derived calls from the multiplex PCR reads in MiXCR, one entry per CDR3 protein. Among under 400,000 distinct CDR3 sequences listed, about 15% were seen once. The sequencing sample was made of blood. Every receptor here comes from a woman under 30 with Graves' hyperthyroidism that later progressed to Graves' ophthalmopathy.

This clonotype was counted ten times or more. V is TRBV20-1 and J is TRBJ2-1; D is perhaps TRBD1 (6 bases). Germline CDR1 is DFQATT and CDR2 is SNEGSKA (reference sequence). V lost 1 base and J 5 bases, leaving 6 bases between the germline ends. The CDR3 is 12 residues long. This CDR3 is CSARGTDNEQFF. The CDR3 coding sequence is TGCAGTGCTAGAGGGACAGACAATGAGCAGTTCTTC.

This clonotype has only a few counts. The V and J genes are TRBV27 and TRBJ1-5; perhaps TRBD1 as D (6 bases). Looked up from germline, CDR1 is MNHEY and CDR2 is SMNVEV (reference sequence). The CDR3 has 13 amino acids. Between the trimmed V and J ends, which lost 6 bases and 7 bases, there was a span of 13 bases. CDR3 in DNA: TGTGCCAGCAGGCAGGGGAACGGCCAGCCCCAGCATTTT. Residues: CASRQGNGQPQHF.

The V gene is TRBV19, the J gene TRBJ2-3; 10 bases line up with TRBD1. In germline, CDR1 is LNHDA, CDR2 SQIVND (reference sequence). Trimming at V came to 7 bases and at J to 3 bases, leaving 4 bases not matched to a gene. The CDR3 consists of 14 residues. This CDR3 reads CASKGQGNTDTQYF. CDR3 DNA: TGTGCCAGTAAGGGACAGGGGAATACAGATACGCAGTATTTT. The full variable domain, rest sourced from reference TRBV19 and TRBJ2-3, is DGGITQSPKYLFRKEGQNVTLSCEQNLNHDAMYWYRQDPGQGLRLIYYSQIVNDFQKGDIAEGYSVSREKKESFPLTVTSAQKNPTAFYLCASKGQGNTDTQYFGPGTRLTVL.

Only a few counts were recorded for this clonotype. The chain employs TRBV6-5 and TRBJ2-1; 7 bases are a match to TRBD2. Germline CDR1 and CDR2: MNHEY and SVGAGI. The length of the CDR3 is 17 residues. J was trimmed by 5 bases and V by 0 bases; bases with no gene match: 10. The chain's CDR3 is CASSYSSNSGWDNEQFF. The CDR3 region has the DNA TGTGCCAGCAGTTACTCGAGCAATAGCGGGTGGGACAATGAGCAGTTCTTC.

This clonotype was detected a few times. J is TRBJ1-1 and V is TRBV6-1; TRBD1 is a possible D gene (5 bases). This CDR3 region has 21 residues. CDR1 and CDR2 (germline): MNHNS, SASEGT. V lost 5 bases and J 0 bases, leaving 31 bases between the germline ends. The CDR3 bases are TGTGCCAGCAGTTCGACCTTTAACCGGTTTGTTCTAGGGGAGATGAACACTGAAGCTTTCTTT. This gives the protein CASSSTFNRFVLGEMNTEAFF.

The table lists this clonotype with many counts. V is TRBV7-9 and J is TRBJ2-7; 10 bases align to TRBD1. Looked up from germline, CDR1 is SEHNR and CDR2 is FQNEAQ (reference sequence). J gave up 5 bases and V 2 bases, and 9 bases lay outside the gene matches. The CDR3 has 16 amino acids. DNA for the CDR3: TGTGCCAGCAGCTTAACCGGGACAGGGGCTCCGGACGAGCAGTACTTC. Protein: CASSLTGTGAPDEQYF.

There are many counts of this clonotype. The rearrangement uses TRBV7-2 and TRBJ1-5, with TRBD1 identical over 7 bases. Germline V CDR1 and CDR2: SGHTA, FQGNSA. This CDR3 is built from 15 residues. The trim removed 1 base at V and 5 bases at J, leaving 5 bases unmatched. The CDR3 DNA is TGTGCCAGCAGCTTAGTCAGGGGGGCATATCAGCCCCAGCATTTT. This gives the protein CASSLVRGAYQPQHF.

This clonotype was found many times. This rearrangement joins TRBV12-3 or TRBV12-4 to TRBJ1-3; D gene ambiguous. This CDR3 region has 15 residues. Trimming stripped 8 bases from V and 1 base from J, with 15 bases between. CDR3 nucleotides: TGTGCCAGCGCTCTCTTCCCCACGTCTGGAAACACCATATATTTT. The encoded protein is CASALFPTSGNTIYF.

This clonotype was counted between two and nine times. The chain carries TRBV6-6 and TRBJ2-3, with 7 bases aligning to TRBD2. CDR3 size: 14 residues. Germline V gives CDR1 MNHNY, CDR2 SVGAGI (reference sequence). J lost 5 bases, V lost 2 bases, and 4 bases had no gene match. For the CDR3, the DNA is TGTGCCAGCAGTTACGGGGTAGCGGGAGATACGCAGTATTTT. It is translated as CASSYGVAGDTQYF.

This clonotype was counted between two and nine times. Since a much larger clone is just one base distant, this may be a read error. A read error is likely, as this CDR3 ends without the conserved phenylalanine or tryptophan. This chain joins TRBV12-3 or TRBV12-4 and TRBJ1-1; possibly TRBD1 for D (5 bases). This CDR3 is 13 amino acids long. V lost 6 bases and J 4 bases, leaving 12 bases between the germline ends. This CDR3 reads CASRRGLGTEAFL. CDR3 nucleotide sequence: TGTGCCAGCAGGCGGGGGTTGGGCACTGAAGCTTTCCTT.

The genes are TRBV30 and TRBJ2-7; TRBD1 might be the D (8 bases). Trimming stripped 0 bases from V and 3 bases from J, with 21 bases between. The CDR3 extends over 17 amino acids. The germline V gene encodes CDR1 GTSNPN and CDR2 SVGIG (reference sequence). The CDR3 sequence: CAWSVPRTGTNYYEQYF. CDR3 sequence (DNA): TGTGCCTGGAGTGTACCCCGGACAGGGACTAATTACTACGAGCAGTACTTC.

The rearrangement links TRBV19 to TRBJ1-5; D gene unclear. Trimming pared 4 bases from V and 4 bases from J, leaving 14 bases between. This CDR3 is built from 15 residues. Germline lookup yields CDR1 LNHDA and CDR2 SQIVND (reference sequence). CDR3 nucleotide sequence: TGTGCCAGTAGTAGGGGAGGACTGATAAATCAGCCCCAGCATTTT. Residues: CASSRGGLINQPQHF.

This clonotype was detected ten times or more. The chain has TRBV2 and TRBJ1-1; 11 nucleotides agree with TRBD1. The J segment lost 3 bases and the V segment lost 6 bases, leaving 18 bases of the junction unmatched. The CDR3 extends over 19 amino acids. CDR1 and CDR2 from the germline V gene are SNHLY and FYNNEI. CDR3 in DNA: TGTGCCAGCAGCGACTTACCGGGACAGGGGGTTTTGGGGGACACTGAAGCTTTCTTT. Translated: CASSDLPGQGVLGDTEAFF. Using reference TRBV2 and TRBJ1-1 for the parts outside the CDR3, the full variable domain is EPEVTQTPSHQVTQMGQEVILRCVPISNHLYFYWYRQILGQKVEFLVSFYNNEISEKSEIFDDQFSVERPDGSNFTLKIRSTKLEDSAMYFCASSDLPGQGVLGDTEAFFGQGTRLTVV.

Regarding this clonotype: A much larger clone sits a single nucleotide away, making a read error possible. The chain carries TRBV10-3 and TRBJ1-5; D might be TRBD1 (6 bases). The CDR3 sequence is 14 residues long. Germline CDR1 is ENHRY and CDR2 is SYGVKD. V lost 3 bases and J lost 5, with 11 bases in between. Here the CDR3 DNA reads TGTGCCATCAGTGAAGGGGGGCAGGATCAGCCCCAGCATTTT. It codes for CAISEGGQDQPQHF.

This chain joins TRBV9 and TRBJ2-1; either TRBD1 or TRBD2 may supply D (5 bases each). Per germline, CDR1 SGDLS and CDR2 YYNGEE. The CDR3 contains 14 residues. V lost 4 bases and J lost 8, with 16 bases in between. The CDR3 DNA is TGTGCCAGCAGCCCGGGACCCGGCAGCTATGAGCAGTTCTTC. It translates to CASSPGPGSYEQFF.

This clonotype came up many times. V is TRBV28 and J is TRBJ2-5; the D gene is possibly TRBD2 (6 bases). The V gene lost 7 bases and the J gene lost 7 bases, with 19 bases spanning the gap. The germline V gene has CDR1 MDHEN and CDR2 SYDVKM. The CDR3 consists of 14 residues. This CDR3 is CASTYVSAGGTQYF. The CDR3 nucleotides are TGTGCCAGCACGTACGTTTCAGCCGGGGGGACCCAGTACTTC.